Listed here is a single TCR beta chain. What it recognizes is unknown. Documented time point: cycle 4 day 1 (C4D1), after more than 5 weeks of nivolumab. Each patient's relapse followed autologous stem cell transplantation, and brentuximab vedotin exposure varied. Classification of best responses gave complete response, partial response or progressive disease. The table came from immunoSEQ multiplex PCR; TCRdb's copy has only in-frame clones and leaves some out. The sample has tens of thousands of clones; 90% are singletons. This specimen belongs to a study of PD-1 blockade in classical Hodgkin lymphoma. The study, taken as a whole, reports: Reports described newly diagnosed patients as having lower baseline TCR diversity than healthy donors. Compared with baseline, CD4+ but not CD8+ TCR diversity had risen significantly by C4D1.

Trimming took 5 bases from V and 3 from J; bases not matched to a gene: 8. The length of the CDR3 is 15 residues. Germline values: CDR1 SGHNT, CDR2 YENEEA. This TCR came from a human donor with classical Hodgkin lymphoma. This material consisted of peripheral blood mononuclear cells (PBMCs), taken before the fourth cycle of nivolumab. This chain links TRBV11-3 with TRBJ2-7; 9 bases match TRBD1. The chain's CDR3 is CASSRQGDFGYEQYF. CDR3 in DNA: TGTGCCAGCAGCCGACAGGGGGACTTTGGCTACGAGCAGTACTTC. The full variable domain, its missing parts supplied by reference TRBV11-3 and TRBJ2-7, is EAGVVQSPRYKIIEKKQPVAFWCNPISGHNTLYWYLQNLGQGPELLIRYENEEAVDDSQLPKDRFSAERLKGVDSTLKIQPAELGDSAVYLCASSRQGDFGYEQYFGPGTRLTVT.